The 10 T cell receptor beta chains below come from one sample, sequenced in a study of blood T cell repertoires in COVID-19. The protocol was immunoSEQ multiplex PCR, while the TCRdb copy is restricted to in-frame clones and leaves out a portion. In the table there are 270,000 or so clones, approximately 88% of which are singletons. The specimen was peripheral blood. Receptors originate from a human donor with COVID-19, enrolled during active disease. The donor label of this sample is uncertain.

The chain joins TRBV5-1 to TRBJ2-2; D is ambiguous. Per the germline V gene, CDR1 is SGHRS and CDR2 is YFSETQ. CDR3 size: 14 residues. V lost 1 base, J lost 2 bases, and 6 bases lay in between. CDR3 residues: CASSLTLNTGELFF. In DNA, the CDR3 is TGCGCCAGCAGCTTGACACTAAACACCGGGGAGCTGTTTTTT.

This clone was detected once. The rearrangement links TRBV7-2 to TRBJ1-2; maybe TRBD1 (5 bases). CDR1 is SGHTA and CDR2 is FQGNSA in the germline V gene. CDR3 length: 14 residues. The V end was cut by 5 bases, the J end by 2 bases, with 12 bases between. This CDR3 is CASSPPGYNYGYTF. The CDR3 coding sequence is TGTGCCAGCAGCCCCCCAGGGTACAACTATGGCTACACCTTC.

The chain links TRBV5-4 to TRBJ1-4; 9 bases match TRBD1. V was pared by 4 bases and J by 8 bases, with 9 bases of the junction left unmatched. The CDR3 consists of 15 residues. Germline V gives CDR1 SGHNT, CDR2 YYREEE (reference sequence). CDR3 protein: CASSMDRGMREKLFF. CDR3 in DNA: TGTGCCAGCAGCATGGACAGGGGCATGAGGGAAAAACTGTTTTTT.

The J gene is TRBJ1-1, the V gene TRBV7-9, with 7 bases fitting TRBD1. Germline trimming cut 3 bases from V and 11 bases from J; bases unmatched to any gene: 9. The CDR3 has 13 amino acids. Germline V gene sequence: CDR1 SEHNR, CDR2 FQNEAQ (reference sequence). The CDR3 sequence: CASSFGQAVRAFF. The CDR3 region has the DNA TGTGCCAGCAGCTTTGGACAGGCCGTGAGGGCTTTCTTT.

The chain combines TRBV6-5 with TRBJ2-7; D uncertain. This CDR3 spans 12 amino acids. Trimming shortened V by 7 bases and J by 6 bases, and 13 bases separated the two germline ends. Germline lookup yields CDR1 MNHEY and CDR2 SVGAGI. The CDR3 region has the DNA TGTGCCAGCATGCCGAGGCCTGGCGAGCAGTACTTC. This encodes CASMPRPGEQYF.

The count of this clone is one. V and J are TRBV6-5 and TRBJ2-1, with no clear D. Germline V gives CDR1 MNHEY, CDR2 SVGAGI. Trimming pared 2 bases from V and 2 bases from J, leaving 4 bases between. This CDR3 region has 13 residues. The CDR3 coding sequence is TGTGCCAGCAGTTACAGCGCCTACAATGAGCAGTTCTTC. Its protein product is CASSYSAYNEQFF.

The chain's CDR3 is CASTVAESTGELFF. The CDR3 coding sequence is TGCGCCAGCACCGTGGCGGAATCCACCGGGGAGCTGTTTTTT. The chain combines TRBV10-2 with TRBJ2-2; D uncertain. From germline, CDR1 is WSHSY and CDR2 SAAADI. This CDR3 comprises 14 residues. Deletions cut 7 bases from V and 4 bases from J, with 13 bases between.

Comment on this clone: A junction end diverges from the germline sequence, so it may reflect a read error. The V and J genes are TRBV7-7 and TRBJ2-3, with 7 positions matching TRBD1. Germline CDR1 SSHAT, CDR2 FNYEAQ (reference sequence). The CDR3 runs to 14 residues. CDR3 sequence: CASSSGTATDTQYF. The CDR3 DNA follows: TGTGCTAGCAGCTCGGGGACAGCCACAGATACGCAGTATTTT.

The chain links TRBV11-1 to TRBJ1-2; D is undetermined. This CDR3 spans 14 amino acids. The germline gives CDR1 SGHAT, CDR2 FQDESV (reference sequence). The V gene lost 0 bases and the J gene lost 4 bases, with 9 bases spanning the gap. As DNA, the CDR3 is TGTGCCAGCAGCTTAGCCAGATCGGGCTATGGCTACACCTTC. This encodes CASSLARSGYGYTF.

This clone occurred once. The CDR3 region is CATAGKGNEKLFF. In DNA form, the CDR3 reads TGTGCCACAGCGGGAAAGGGCAATGAAAAACTGTTTTTT. V gene TRBV19 combines with J gene TRBJ1-4, with D unresolved. CDR1 LNHDA and CDR2 SQIVND come from the germline V gene (reference sequence). Trimming removed 10 bases at V and 5 bases at J, with 14 bases between. This CDR3 contains 13 residues.